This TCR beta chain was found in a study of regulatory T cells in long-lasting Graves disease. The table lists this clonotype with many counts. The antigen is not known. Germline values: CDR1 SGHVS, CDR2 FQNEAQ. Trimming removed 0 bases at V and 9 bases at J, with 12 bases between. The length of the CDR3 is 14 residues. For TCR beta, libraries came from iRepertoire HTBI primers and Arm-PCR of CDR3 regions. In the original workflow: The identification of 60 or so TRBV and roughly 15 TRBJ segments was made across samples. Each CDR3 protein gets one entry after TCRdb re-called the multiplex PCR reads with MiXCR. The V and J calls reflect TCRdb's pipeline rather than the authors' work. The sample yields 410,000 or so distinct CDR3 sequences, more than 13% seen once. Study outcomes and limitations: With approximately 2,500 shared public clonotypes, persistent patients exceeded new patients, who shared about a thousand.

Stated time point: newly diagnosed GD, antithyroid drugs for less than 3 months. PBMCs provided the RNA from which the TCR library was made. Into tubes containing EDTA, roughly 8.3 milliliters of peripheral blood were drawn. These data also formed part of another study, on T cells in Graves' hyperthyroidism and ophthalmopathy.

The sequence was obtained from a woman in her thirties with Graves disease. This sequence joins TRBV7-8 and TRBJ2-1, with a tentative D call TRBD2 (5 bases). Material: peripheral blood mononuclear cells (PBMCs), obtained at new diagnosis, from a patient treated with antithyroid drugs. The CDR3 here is CASSLAKTRGEQFF. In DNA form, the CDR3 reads TGTGCCAGCAGCTTAGCGAAGACACGGGGTGAGCAGTTCTTC. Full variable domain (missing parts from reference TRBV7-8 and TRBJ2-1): GAGVSQSPRYKVAKRGQDVALRCDPISGHVSLFWYQQALGQGPEFLTYFQNEAQLDKSGLPSDRFFAERPEGSVSTLKIQRTQQEDSAVYLCASSLAKTRGEQFFGPGTRLTVL.